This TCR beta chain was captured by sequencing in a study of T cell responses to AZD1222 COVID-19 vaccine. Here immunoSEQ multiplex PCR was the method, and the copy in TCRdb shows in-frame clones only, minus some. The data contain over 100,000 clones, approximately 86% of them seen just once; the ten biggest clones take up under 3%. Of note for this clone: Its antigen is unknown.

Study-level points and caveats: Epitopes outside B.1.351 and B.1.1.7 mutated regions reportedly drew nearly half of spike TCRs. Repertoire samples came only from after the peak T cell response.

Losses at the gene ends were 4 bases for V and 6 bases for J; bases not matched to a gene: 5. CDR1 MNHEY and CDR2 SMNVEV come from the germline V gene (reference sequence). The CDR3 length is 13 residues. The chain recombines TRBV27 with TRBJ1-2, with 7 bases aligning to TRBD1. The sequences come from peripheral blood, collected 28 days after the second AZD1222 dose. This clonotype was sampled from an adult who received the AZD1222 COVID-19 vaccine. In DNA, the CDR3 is TGTGCCAGCAGTTCCAACAGGGGTGATGGCTACACCTTC. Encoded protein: CASSSNRGDGYTF.